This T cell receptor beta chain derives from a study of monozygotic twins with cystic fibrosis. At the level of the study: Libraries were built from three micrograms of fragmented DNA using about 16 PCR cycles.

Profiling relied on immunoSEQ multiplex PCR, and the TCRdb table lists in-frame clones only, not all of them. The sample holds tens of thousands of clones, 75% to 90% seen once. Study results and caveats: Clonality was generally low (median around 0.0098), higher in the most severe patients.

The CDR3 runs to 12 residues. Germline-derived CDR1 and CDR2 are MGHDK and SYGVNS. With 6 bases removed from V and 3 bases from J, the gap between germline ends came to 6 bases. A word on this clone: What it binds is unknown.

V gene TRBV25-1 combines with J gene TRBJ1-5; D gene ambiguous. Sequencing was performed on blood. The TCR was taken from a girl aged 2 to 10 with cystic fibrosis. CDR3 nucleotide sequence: TGTGCCAGCAGCGGCCCCAATCAGCCCCAGCATTTT. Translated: CASSGPNQPQHF.